This T cell receptor beta chain emerged from a study of early T cells in non-severe SARS-CoV-2 infection. At the level of the study: Investigators sequenced bulk RNA drawn from unsorted whole blood, and chains remained unpaired.

Per germline, CDR1 SNHLY and CDR2 FYNNEI. The CDR3 length is 13 residues. V was shortened by 4 bases and J by 6 bases, with 10 bases between the two germline ends. In its sample, this clonotype was seen many times. Its antigen remains unknown. General study findings and limits: VDJdb-based annotation leaned toward anti-spike CD8 responses and missed private and CD4 specificities.

Researchers tagged individual cDNA molecules with unique molecular identifiers. TCRdb passed the 5' RACE reads through MiXCR, listing each CDR3 protein once. The sample lists some 30,000 distinct CDR3 sequences, 4.6% occurring once. The receptor was isolated from an adult who was a healthcare worker with PCR-confirmed SARS-CoV-2 infection or an uninfected control (not recorded which). The chain employs TRBV2 and TRBJ2-1, with D perhaps matching TRBD2 (6 bases). The sequenced sample consisted of whole blood. The CDR3 DNA follows: TGTGCCAGCAGTGTGGGAGGCCCCAATGAGCAGTTCTTC. Translating it yields CASSVGGPNEQFF.